This record concerns one TCR beta chain sequence. The sample comes from a study of T cell changes during pregnancy in multiple sclerosis. V shed 10 bases and J shed 6 bases, with 9 bases lying between them. Germline CDR1 SEHNR, CDR2 FQNEAQ (reference sequence). CDR3 size: 10 residues. Here immunoSEQ multiplex PCR was the method, and the copy in TCRdb shows in-frame clones only, minus some. Of tens of thousands of clones in the sample, roughly 92% were seen once. The clonotype was recovered from a female donor in good health, enrolled as a control in a pregnancy study. The chain joins TRBV7-9 to TRBJ1-1, with D perhaps TRBD1 (6 bases). This material consisted of CD8+ T cells from peripheral blood mononuclear cells, taken in the third trimester of pregnancy. The CDR3 DNA is TGTGCCATAAACAGGGCTGAAGCTTTCTTT. The encoded protein is CAINRAEAFF.